This note documents a single T cell receptor (beta chain) sequence. Its antigen remains unidentified. Vbeta (60) and Jbeta (13) primers were used in the PCR. In the source study's methods: Later work found tens of millions of unique TCR beta chains, with about 10 million shared. Some clones are missing from TCRdb's copy, which holds only in-frame ones; the method was immunoSEQ multiplex PCR. That table supplies the V and J calls and clone size; D and trimming were determined from the DNA. This sample has about 37,000 clones, with 74% found just once. The data were taken from a study of cytomegalovirus exposure and HLA in healthy donors. Study results and caveats: In vitro, three CMV-associated chains proved specific for CMV antigens. An analysis done earlier found most TCR beta V segments productive about 87% or about 30% of the time.

V was trimmed by 4 bases and J by 5 bases, leaving 12 bases between them. CDR1 and CDR2 (germline): LNHDA, SQIVND (reference sequence). This CDR3 has 15 residues. At collection, donors were nominally healthy, but unrecorded immune exposures were probable. This receptor was taken from a young man in good health and CMV-seronegative. This chain links TRBV19 with TRBJ1-6, with D perhaps matching TRBD1 (6 bases). The source material was PBMCs. The CDR3 protein is CASSRRTEDNSPLHF. CDR3 DNA: TGTGCCAGTAGTAGACGGACAGAAGATAATTCACCCCTCCACTTT.